These 30 T cell receptor beta chains share one sample of origin, sequenced in a study of CD8 T cells in Susac syndrome. cDNA came from approximately 0.5 to 1 ug RNA primed by random hexamers. TCRdb analysed the immunoSEQ multiplex PCR reads with MiXCR anew, one entry per CDR3 protein. The table lists some 180,000 distinct CDR3 sequences, roughly 95% of them singletons. What was sequenced was CD4+ T cells from PBMCs. These receptors originate from a human donor in good health.

V and J are TRBV20-1 and TRBJ2-3, with a possible D match to TRBD1 (5 bases). Trimming shortened V by 4 bases and J by 2 bases, and 10 bases separated the two germline ends. The germline V gene encodes CDR1 DFQATT and CDR2 SNEGSKA (reference sequence). This CDR3 has 13 amino acids. The CDR3 nucleotides read TGCAGTGCTACAGGGCCGGCCACAGATACGCAGTATTTT. Its protein product is CSATGPATDTQYF.

This chain links TRBV30 with TRBJ2-1; 10 bases are a match to TRBD1. The CDR3 extends over 15 amino acids. CDR1 is GTSNPN, CDR2 SVGIG, per germline (reference sequence). V dropped 3 bases and J dropped 6; count of bases not matched to a gene: 8. In nucleotides, the CDR3 is TGTGCCTGGAGGCGGGGCGGGACAGGGGTCAATGAGCAGTTCTTC. Translated, it gives CAWRRGGTGVNEQFF. The whole variable domain, remainder taken from reference TRBV30 and TRBJ2-1, is SQTIHQWPATLVQPVGSPLSLECTVEGTSNPNLYWYRQAAGRGLQLLFYSVGIGQISSEVPQNLSASRPQDRQFILSSKKLLLSDSGFYLCAWRRGGTGVNEQFFGPGTRLTVL.

This sequence joins TRBV20-1 and TRBJ2-1; D not resolved. Germline V lookup: CDR1 DFQATT, CDR2 SNEGSKA (reference sequence). This CDR3 comprises 11 residues. V shed 0 bases and J shed 12 bases, with 9 bases lying between them. CDR3 nucleotide sequence: TGCAGTGCTAGAGAGTGGATGGGGCAGTTCTTC. Protein product: CSAREWMGQFF.

This chain connects TRBV30 to TRBJ2-2, with D unresolved. Germline loops: CDR1 GTSNPN, CDR2 SVGIG (reference sequence). This CDR3 spans 14 amino acids. Deletions cut 1 base from V and 4 bases from J, with 10 bases between. In DNA form, the CDR3 reads TGTGCCTGGAGTGGGGGTTTGAGCACCGGGGAGCTGTTTTTT. This encodes CAWSGGLSTGELFF.

This chain connects TRBV11-2 to TRBJ2-7; a possible D gene is TRBD2 (6 bases). This CDR3 is 12 amino acids long. V was trimmed by 4 bases and J by 4 bases, leaving 8 bases between them. CDR1 and CDR2 (germline): SGHAT, FQNNGV. The CDR3 nucleotides are TGTGCCAGCAGCTATGGACTATACGAGCAGTACTTC. This translates into CASSYGLYEQYF.

The chain is built from TRBV4-2 and TRBJ2-1; D unclear. V lost 0 bases and J lost 11, with 11 bases in between. CDR1 and CDR2 from the germline V gene are LGHNA and YNFKEQ. The CDR3 contains 13 residues. The DNA for the CDR3 is TGTGCCAGCAGCCAAGAACGAGAACTAAAGCAGTTCTTC. Amino acids: CASSQERELKQFF.

The rearrangement uses TRBV9 and TRBJ2-1; 7 bases agree with TRBD2. The CDR3 length is 14 residues. Trimming removed 4 bases from V and 7 bases from J; junction bases left unmatched: 8. Germline V gives CDR1 SGDLS, CDR2 YYNGEE. The CDR3 here is CASSLGAGLNEQFF. The CDR3 DNA follows: TGTGCCAGCAGCCTCGGGGCGGGACTAAATGAGCAGTTCTTC.

The rearrangement uses TRBV29-1 and TRBJ2-2, with D hard to call. This CDR3 has 13 amino acids. The germline CDR1 and CDR2 sequences are SQVTM and ANQGSEA. V dropped 4 bases and J dropped 2 bases, with 8 bases sitting between them. CDR3 sequence: CSVVWPNTGELFF. The CDR3 bases are TGCAGCGTTGTGTGGCCTAACACCGGGGAGCTGTTTTTT.

The rearrangement links TRBV18 to TRBJ2-1; D may be TRBD1 (5 bases). The CDR3 extends over 13 amino acids. Germline CDR1 reads KGHSH; CDR2 reads LQKENI. The V gene lost 1 base and the J gene lost 7 bases, with 8 bases spanning the gap. The DNA of the CDR3 is TGTGCCAGCTCACCACGACAGCCAAATGAGCAGTTCTTC. Encoded protein: CASSPRQPNEQFF.

The chain couples TRBV27 to TRBJ2-5, with D unresolved. Germline V gives CDR1 MNHEY, CDR2 SMNVEV (reference sequence). The CDR3 runs to 15 residues. V lost 4 bases and J 1 base, leaving 13 bases between the germline ends. Written as DNA, the CDR3 is TGTGCCAGCAGTTCCTCGCAGCTGGCCCAAGAGACCCAGTACTTC. Protein sequence: CASSSSQLAQETQYF.

This clonotype was picked up one time. The J gene is TRBJ2-2, the V gene TRBV20-1, with unresolved D. This CDR3 spans 13 amino acids. Trimming cost V 0 bases and J 5 bases, with 7 bases left between them. CDR1 is DFQATT, CDR2 SNEGSKA, per germline (reference sequence). The DNA for the CDR3 is TGCAGTGCTAGAGAGCTAAAAACCGGGGAGCTGTTTTTT. Protein: CSARELKTGELFF.

The CDR3 spells CASSLVRGEKLFF. Here the CDR3 DNA reads TGTGCCAGCAGTTTAGTCCGGGGTGAAAAACTGTTTTTT. The chain combines TRBV12-3 or TRBV12-4 with TRBJ1-4, with D uncertain. Deletions cut 1 base from V and 7 bases from J, with 7 bases between. The length of the CDR3 is 13 residues.

This rearrangement joins TRBV29-1 to TRBJ2-3; TRBD1 agrees at 7 bases. The CDR3 length is 14 residues. Trimming removed 7 bases from V and 10 bases from J; junction bases left unmatched: 17. In germline, CDR1 is SQVTM, CDR2 ANQGSEA. DNA for the CDR3: TGCAGCGCGGACCTCGGACAGGTTACTTATGCGCAGTATTTT. It encodes CSADLGQVTYAQYF.

This chain connects TRBV4-2 to TRBJ1-2, with D possibly being TRBD1 (6 bases). V shed 0 bases and J shed 8 bases, with 16 bases lying between them. CDR3 size: 15 residues. Per the germline V gene, CDR1 is LGHNA and CDR2 is YNFKEQ. This CDR3 is CASSQETGKWEGYTF. The CDR3 coding sequence is TGTGCCAGCAGCCAAGAAACAGGGAAATGGGAAGGCTACACCTTC.

This clonotype has only one observation. This chain connects TRBV20-1 to TRBJ2-1, with D possibly matching TRBD2 (5 bases). In germline, CDR1 is DFQATT, CDR2 SNEGSKA (reference sequence). The CDR3 is made up of 13 amino acids. Trimming removed 5 bases at V and 5 bases at J, with 13 bases between. CDR3 nucleotide sequence: TGCAGTGCTGATAGGACTGGCAACAATGAGCAGTTCTTC. This codes for CSADRTGNNEQFF.

This clonotype was seen just once. J is TRBJ2-7 and V is TRBV28; 7 nucleotides agree with TRBD1. This CDR3 has 15 amino acids. The germline CDR1 and CDR2 sequences are MDHEN and SYDVKM. V gave up 5 bases and J gave up 7 bases; unmatched junction bases: 14. CDR3 residues: CASSPPDLQGREQYF. The CDR3 DNA sequence: TGTGCCAGCAGTCCCCCCGACCTACAGGGGCGTGAGCAGTACTTC.

V gene TRBV29-1 combines with J gene TRBJ1-1, with TRBD1 matching 7 bases. The V segment lost 5 bases and the J segment 9 bases; nucleotides outside the gene matches: 6. CDR1 SQVTM and CDR2 ANQGSEA come from the germline V gene. CDR3 length equals 11 residues. CDR3 nucleotide sequence: TGCAGCGTTCGCCGACAGGGACAAGCTTTCTTT. It codes for CSVRRQGQAFF. The full variable domain, in which reference TRBV29-1 and TRBJ1-1 provide the parts outside the CDR3, is SAVISQKPSRDICQRGTSLTIQCQVDSQVTMMFWYRQQPGQSLTLIATANQGSEATYESGFVIDKFPISRPNLTFSTLTVSNMSPEDSSIYLCSVRRQGQAFFGQGTRLTVV.

This chain connects TRBV29-1 to TRBJ2-1; 9 nucleotides align to TRBD2. In germline, CDR1 is SQVTM, CDR2 ANQGSEA. The CDR3 has 15 amino acids. Trimming took 7 bases from V and 0 from J; bases not matched to a gene: 7. CDR3 bases: TGCAGCGCCTGGAGTAGCGGGAGCTCCTACAATGAGCAGTTCTTC. Translation: CSAWSSGSSYNEQFF.

The rearrangement uses TRBV20-1 and TRBJ2-1; TRBD2 matches at 10 bases. The CDR3 is 14 amino acids. Germline V gene lookup returns CDR1 DFQATT and CDR2 SNEGSKA (reference sequence). J lost 4 bases, V lost 5 bases, and 5 bases had no gene match. The CDR3 DNA reads TGCAGTGCTGAAGAGCGGGGGGGGTACAATGAGCAGTTCTTC. Translation gives CSAEERGGYNEQFF.

The J gene is TRBJ2-7, the V gene TRBV29-1, with 7 positions matching TRBD2. Germline-derived CDR1 and CDR2 are SQVTM and ANQGSEA. The CDR3 is 13 residues long. The junction had 7 bases not matched to a gene; V was cut back by 1 base and J by 7 bases. The CDR3 DNA is TGCAGCGTTGAAGGACTAGCAGAGGGAGAGCAGTACTTC. The encoded protein is CSVEGLAEGEQYF.

The chain uses TRBV29-1 and TRBJ2-5, with D possibly being TRBD2 (6 bases). Trimming shortened V by 4 bases and J by 5 bases, and 14 bases separated the two germline ends. Germline V lookup: CDR1 SQVTM, CDR2 ANQGSEA. This CDR3 has 13 residues. For the CDR3, the DNA is TGCAGCGTTGTATTAGCGGCTAGGGAGACCCAGTACTTC. Translating gives CSVVLAARETQYF.

The V call is TRBV20-1, the J call TRBJ2-1; D is perhaps TRBD2 (6 bases). Germline V gene data show CDR1 as DFQATT and CDR2 as SNEGSKA (reference sequence). Trimming took off 0 bases at V and 5 bases at J, with 8 bases between the two ends. This CDR3 contains 13 residues. The CDR3 is CSARDREDNEQFF. The CDR3 bases are TGCAGTGCTAGAGACAGGGAGGACAATGAGCAGTTCTTC.

This sequence joins TRBV15 and TRBJ2-1; 10 bases map to TRBD1. V was pared by 2 bases and J by 2 bases, with 6 bases of the junction left unmatched. The CDR3 consists of 17 residues. CDR1 is LNHNV, CDR2 YYDKDF, per germline (reference sequence). The CDR3 DNA reads as TGTGCCACCAGCAGATCCCTGGGACAGGGGCCCTACAATGAGCAGTTCTTC. It codes for CATSRSLGQGPYNEQFF.

The V and J genes are TRBV29-1 and TRBJ2-5; the D gene is possibly TRBD2 (6 bases). V was trimmed by 4 bases and J by 5 bases, leaving 17 bases between them. The CDR3 spans 14 residues. Germline lookup yields CDR1 SQVTM and CDR2 ANQGSEA. The CDR3 DNA sequence: TGCAGCGTTGTAGTCCCTGGGAGGCAGGAGACCCAGTACTTC. It is translated as CSVVVPGRQETQYF.

This sequence joins TRBV24-1 and TRBJ2-7, with 8 bases that match TRBD1. With 6 bases clipped from V and 1 base from J, the junction kept 7 bases outside the gene matches. The CDR3 totals 15 residues. CDR1 is KGHDR and CDR2 is SFDVKD in the germline V gene. CDR3 protein: CATSPKDRASYEQYF. CDR3 DNA sequence: TGTGCCACCAGTCCCAAGGACAGGGCTTCCTACGAGCAGTACTTC.

This clonotype was seen only once. This CDR3 reads CASSHGAEQFF. CDR3 sequence (DNA): TGTGCCAGCAGCCATGGGGCCGAGCAGTTCTTC. The rearrangement uses TRBV6-2 or TRBV6-3 and TRBJ2-1; D perhaps matches TRBD1 (5 bases). Germline values: CDR1 MNHEY, CDR2 SVGEGT. V lost 6 bases and J lost 10, with 10 bases in between. This CDR3 region has 11 residues.

The CDR3 bases are TGCAGTGCTTCGACAGGGTCCCTGGGTGGCTACACCTTC. Translation gives CSASTGSLGGYTF. The chain employs TRBV20-1 and TRBJ1-2, with 7 bases fitting TRBD1. Germline V CDR1 and CDR2: DFQATT, SNEGSKA (reference sequence). Germline trimming cut 5 bases from V and 7 bases from J; bases unmatched to any gene: 10. There are 13 residues in the CDR3.

The V and J genes are TRBV27 and TRBJ2-3; no firm D call. V lost 5 bases and J 2 bases, leaving 17 bases between the germline ends. The CDR3 consists of 16 residues. Germline CDR1 MNHEY, CDR2 SMNVEV (reference sequence). The CDR3 coding sequence is TGTGCCAGCAGTAGCGACCCTCCCTTGGCCACAGATACGCAGTATTTT. This gives the protein CASSSDPPLATDTQYF.

This clonotype was found once. This chain joins TRBV9 and TRBJ2-3; 12 nucleotides match TRBD2. The CDR3 is 17 residues long. V was pared by 4 bases and J by 6 bases, with 12 bases of the junction left unmatched. Germline V gives CDR1 SGDLS, CDR2 YYNGEE. CDR3 residues: CASSFRTSGMAGDTQYF. As DNA, the CDR3 is TGTGCCAGCAGCTTTCGGACTAGCGGGATGGCGGGGGATACGCAGTATTTT.

V is TRBV18 and J is TRBJ2-3; the D gene could be TRBD1 or TRBD2 (5 bases each). Germline V gene lookup returns CDR1 KGHSH and CDR2 LQKENI. The V and J ends lost 7 bases and 2 bases respectively, with 10 bases between them. The CDR3 spans 13 residues. DNA of the CDR3: TGTGCCAGCTACCGGGACCCCACAGATACGCAGTATTTT. Amino acids: CASYRDPTDTQYF.